A single sample gave rise to the 27 T cell receptor beta chains below, sequenced in a study of OX40 agonist ivuxolimab in advanced cancers. Sequencing was performed with immunoSEQ multiplex PCR; in TCRdb, only in-frame clones are kept and a portion is missing. There are some 79,000 clones in the sample; around 90% occur only once, and roughly 4% lies in the top ten. The material was CD4+ or CD8+ T cells sorted from blood, obtained in a trial of the OX40 agonist ivuxolimab. Receptor source: an adult with an advanced solid tumor such as melanoma, head and neck, liver or kidney cancer.

This clone was counted once. The chain uses TRBV5-1 and TRBJ2-3; D gene unclear. Trimming removed 0 bases at V and 4 bases at J, with 9 bases between. Per the germline V gene, CDR1 is SGHRS and CDR2 is YFSETQ. The CDR3 consists of 14 residues. The CDR3 coding sequence is TGCGCCAGCAGCTTGGACAGACCTTCAGATACGCAGTATTTT. Protein: CASSLDRPSDTQYF.

This rearrangement joins TRBV6-1 to TRBJ1-4, with 8 nucleotides matching TRBD1. Trimming removed 6 bases from V and 8 bases from J; junction bases left unmatched: 5. The CDR3 contains 13 residues. Germline CDR1 MNHNS, CDR2 SASEGT. CDR3 sequence reads: CASRKTGEEKLFF. In nucleotides, the CDR3 is TGTGCCAGCAGAAAGACAGGGGAGGAAAAACTGTTTTTT.

The rearrangement links TRBV7-3 to TRBJ2-3; TRBD1 matches at 8 bases. The CDR3 sequence is 14 residues long. V was clipped by 5 bases and J by 3 bases; unmatched bases: 4. Germline V gives CDR1 SGHTA, CDR2 FQGTGA. CDR3 loop: CASSLGQGTDTQYF. CDR3 bases: TGTGCCAGCAGCCTCGGACAGGGTACAGATACGCAGTATTTT.

As regards this clone: Other DNA sequences from this sample encode an identical CDR3 as well. This sequence joins TRBV5-1 and TRBJ1-1, with TRBD1 as a possible D gene (6 bases). Per germline, CDR1 SGHRS and CDR2 YFSETQ. V lost 4 bases and J 0 bases, leaving 16 bases between the germline ends. The CDR3 covers 16 residues. CDR3 sequence reads: CASSRTQGFMNTEAFF. The CDR3, as DNA: TGCGCCAGCAGCCGGACACAGGGATTTATGAACACTGAAGCTTTCTTT.

This clone was recorded a few times. The chain couples TRBV5-1 to TRBJ1-1, with D unclear. V was cut by 4 bases and J by 1 base, with 8 bases left in between. Germline CDR1 reads SGHRS; CDR2 reads YFSETQ. The CDR3 covers 13 residues. The DNA of the CDR3 is TGCGCCAGCAGCGTTGACGGGAACACTGAAGCTTTCTTT. Its translation: CASSVDGNTEAFF. The full variable domain, in which reference TRBV5-1 and TRBJ1-1 provide the parts outside the CDR3, is KAGVTQTPRYLIKTRGQQVTLSCSPISGHRSVSWYQQTPGQGLQFLFEYFSETQRNKGNFPGRFSGRQFSNSRSEMNVSTLELGDSALYLCASSVDGNTEAFFGQGTRLTVV.

Written as DNA, the CDR3 is TGTGCCAGCAGCTTAAGATTGACAGATACGCAGTATTTT. Translation gives CASSLRLTDTQYF. This chain joins TRBV7-9 and TRBJ2-3, with D uncertain. Germline CDR1 and CDR2: SEHNR and FQNEAQ (reference sequence). The CDR3 covers 13 residues. The V end was cut by 2 bases, the J end by 3 bases, with 6 bases between. Together with reference TRBV7-9 and TRBJ2-3, the CDR3 gives the full variable domain: DTGVSQNPRHKITKRGQNVTFRCDPISEHNRLYWYRQTLGQGPEFLTYFQNEAQLEKSRLLSDRFSAERPKGSFSTLEIQRTEQGDSAMYLCASSLRLTDTQYFGPGTRLTVL.

This clone was counted between two and nine times. The chain has TRBV29-1 and TRBJ2-3; D is possibly TRBD1 (6 bases). Trimming removed 3 bases from V and 2 bases from J, with 15 bases in between. Germline loops: CDR1 SQVTM, CDR2 ANQGSEA. This CDR3 has 15 residues. The CDR3 reads CSVDEMTGPTDTQYF. The CDR3 nucleotides read TGCAGCGTTGACGAAATGACAGGCCCCACAGATACGCAGTATTTT.

The V and J genes are TRBV6-1 and TRBJ1-2; D gene ambiguous. CDR3 length: 16 amino acids. The ends were cut back, 1 base at V and 2 bases at J, with 14 bases in the middle. The V gene's germline CDR1 is MNHNS and CDR2 SASEGT. In nucleotides, the CDR3 is TGTGCCAGCAGTGAAGTCGGCCGAAATACCAACTATGGCTACACCTTC. This codes for CASSEVGRNTNYGYTF.

The chain employs TRBV5-4 and TRBJ2-1; 9 bases are a match to TRBD2. V shed 4 bases, J shed 4 bases, and the junction held 6 bases outside the gene matches. This CDR3 is 15 amino acids long. CDR1 SGHNT and CDR2 YYREEE come from the germline V gene (reference sequence). CDR3 sequence (DNA): TGTGCCAGCAGCATTAGCGGGAGACGATACAATGAGCAGTTCTTC. Encoded protein: CASSISGRRYNEQFF.

This chain links TRBV19 with TRBJ1-5, with 7 nucleotides matching TRBD1. Germline V gene data show CDR1 as LNHDA and CDR2 as SQIVND (reference sequence). This CDR3 comprises 22 residues. Losses at the gene ends were 2 bases for V and 0 bases for J; bases not matched to a gene: 22. The CDR3 region is CASSIRRDRVGFWQDSNQPQHF. CDR3 DNA sequence: TGTGCCAGTAGTATACGGAGAGACAGGGTGGGGTTCTGGCAAGATAGCAATCAGCCCCAGCATTTT.

V and J are TRBV9 and TRBJ1-4; D not certain. CDR1 SGDLS and CDR2 YYNGEE come from the germline V gene. Trimming took 0 bases from V and 0 from J, leaving 9 bases between them. The CDR3 totals 16 residues. Written as DNA, the CDR3 is TGTGCCAGCAGCGTAGCTTCATCAGCAACTAATGAAAAACTGTTTTTT. This gives the protein CASSVASSATNEKLFF. The full variable domain, rest sourced from reference TRBV9 and TRBJ1-4, is DSGVTQTPKHLITATGQRVTLRCSPRSGDLSVYWYQQSLDQGLQFLIQYYNGEERAKGNILERFSAQQFPDLHSELNLSSLELGDSALYFCASSVASSATNEKLFFGSGTQLSVL.

This chain links TRBV29-1 with TRBJ2-2, with 12 bases identical to TRBD2. This CDR3 has 15 residues. Trimming cost V 3 bases and J 6 bases; bases outside gene matches: 5. The germline V gene has CDR1 SQVTM and CDR2 ANQGSEA. The CDR3 protein is CSVDFGLAGSGELFF. The CDR3 coding sequence is TGCAGCGTTGACTTTGGACTAGCGGGATCCGGGGAGCTGTTTTTT.

V and J are TRBV4-1 and TRBJ2-1, with D perhaps matching TRBD1 (6 bases). In germline, CDR1 is MGHRA, CDR2 YSYEKL. V gave up 4 bases and J gave up 12 bases, with 16 bases separating them. This CDR3 is built from 13 residues. CDR3: CASSPHSQGWQFF. The CDR3, as DNA: TGCGCCAGCAGCCCCCACTCCCAGGGGTGGCAGTTCTTC.

J is TRBJ2-5 and V is TRBV9; the D is unclear. V was cut by 0 bases and J by 2 bases, with 8 bases left in between. The germline CDR1 and CDR2 sequences are SGDLS and YYNGEE. This CDR3 comprises 14 residues. CDR3 residues: CASSVASNQETQYF. CDR3 nucleotides: TGTGCCAGCAGCGTAGCAAGTAATCAAGAGACCCAGTACTTC.

The gene calls are TRBV5-1 and TRBJ1-5; D may be TRBD1 (5 bases). CDR3 size: 15 residues. The germline V gene encodes CDR1 SGHRS and CDR2 YFSETQ. Between the trimmed V and J ends, which lost 0 bases and 3 bases, there was a span of 10 bases. The CDR3 here is CASSLAGQDNQPQHF. For the CDR3, the DNA is TGCGCCAGCAGCTTGGCGGGGCAGGACAATCAGCCCCAGCATTTT. The whole variable domain, remainder taken from reference TRBV5-1 and TRBJ1-5, is KAGVTQTPRYLIKTRGQQVTLSCSPISGHRSVSWYQQTPGQGLQFLFEYFSETQRNKGNFPGRFSGRQFSNSRSEMNVSTLELGDSALYLCASSLAGQDNQPQHFGDGTRLSIL.

The chain is built from TRBV18 and TRBJ2-7; possible D gene TRBD1, 6 bases. CDR3 size: 15 residues. Trimming removed 5 bases from V and 3 bases from J, with 17 bases in between. CDR1 is KGHSH and CDR2 is LQKENI in the germline V gene. Here the CDR3 DNA reads TGTGCCAGCTCATTAACGGCAGGACAGATCTACGAGCAGTACTTC. Its protein product is CASSLTAGQIYEQYF.

The chain carries TRBV6-4 and TRBJ2-3, with TRBD2 matching over 14 bases. Per the germline V gene, CDR1 is MRHNA and CDR2 is SNTAGT. The V and J ends lost 3 bases and 5 bases, in that order; junction bases with no gene match: 4. The CDR3 totals 16 residues. CDR3 in DNA: TGTGCCAGCAGTGAGGGACTAGCGGGAGCGGGAGATACGCAGTATTTT. Translation gives CASSEGLAGAGDTQYF.

This clone has more than one count but fewer than ten. This rearrangement joins TRBV9 to TRBJ1-2; TRBD1 is a possible D gene (5 bases). V dropped 3 bases and J dropped 4 bases, with 13 bases sitting between them. Germline-derived CDR1 and CDR2 are SGDLS and YYNGEE. The CDR3 contains 14 residues. The CDR3 protein is CASSADRDFYGYTF. CDR3 DNA: TGTGCCAGCAGCGCCGACCGGGACTTCTATGGCTACACCTTC.

This clone was counted a few times. The chain has TRBV11-2 and TRBJ2-6, with unresolved D. V gave up 1 base and J gave up 6 bases, with 4 bases separating them. This CDR3 region has 13 residues. The germline V gene has CDR1 SGHAT and CDR2 FQNNGV. The CDR3 nucleotides read TGTGCCAGCAGCTTAGGTGAGGCCAACGTCCTGACTTTC. Translating gives CASSLGEANVLTF.

The CDR3 here is CASSAAPYNEQFF. CDR3 DNA: TGTGCCAGCAGTGCGGCACCCTACAATGAGCAGTTCTTC. This chain links TRBV27 with TRBJ2-1; no clear D. Germline V CDR1 and CDR2: MNHEY, SMNVEV (reference sequence). The ends were cut back, 5 bases at V and 2 bases at J, with 7 bases in the middle. The CDR3 totals 13 residues.

For the CDR3, the DNA is TGCGCCAGCAGCTTGAATTCAGGGGGCGAAGGTACGCAGTATTTT. It encodes CASSLNSGGEGTQYF. The V gene is TRBV5-1, the J gene TRBJ2-3, with 8 bases fitting TRBD1. The CDR3 has 15 residues. From germline, CDR1 is SGHRS and CDR2 YFSETQ. V was pared by 1 base and J by 8 bases, with 9 bases of the junction left unmatched.

The chain is built from TRBV4-2 and TRBJ2-1; the match to TRBD2 covers 13 bases. In germline, CDR1 is LGHNA, CDR2 YNFKEQ. After removal of 3 bases from V and 5 bases from J, the junction contained 1 base not matched to a gene. This CDR3 region has 15 residues. The CDR3 sequence is CASSHTSGRDNEQFF. The CDR3 DNA follows: TGTGCCAGCAGCCATACTAGCGGGAGGGACAATGAGCAGTTCTTC.

This rearrangement joins TRBV18 to TRBJ1-3; D is ambiguous. Trimming pared 1 base from V and 2 bases from J, leaving 12 bases between. This CDR3 has 16 residues. Germline CDR1 KGHSH, CDR2 LQKENI. CDR3 amino acids: CASSPLSGTTGNTIYF. The DNA of the CDR3 is TGTGCCAGCTCACCACTGTCCGGCACAACTGGAAACACCATATATTTT.

This chain connects TRBV28 to TRBJ2-1; 8 bases line up with TRBD1. J was trimmed by 0 bases and V by 5 bases; bases with no gene match: 6. This CDR3 spans 16 amino acids. Germline assignment: CDR1 MDHEN and CDR2 SYDVKM. CDR3 protein: CASSANDRGSYNEQFF. CDR3 sequence (DNA): TGTGCCAGCAGTGCCAATGACAGGGGCTCCTACAATGAGCAGTTCTTC. The full variable domain, its missing parts supplied by reference TRBV28 and TRBJ2-1, is DVKVTQSSRYLVKRTGEKVFLECVQDMDHENMFWYRQDPGLGLRLIYFSYDVKMKEKGDIPEGYSVSREKKERFSLILESASTNQTSMYLCASSANDRGSYNEQFFGPGTRLTVL.

By frequency in the sample, this clone is medium-sized (0.01 to 0.1%). The V call is TRBV7-2, the J call TRBJ2-7, with 9 bases identical to TRBD2. Germline-derived CDR1 and CDR2 are SGHTA and FQGNSA. V was pared by 5 bases and J by 3 bases, with 8 bases of the junction left unmatched. CDR3 size: 15 residues. The CDR3 coding sequence is TGTGCCAGCAGCCTAACTGATAGCGGGGGCTACGAGCAGTACTTC. Translated: CASSLTDSGGYEQYF.

The chain uses TRBV4-1 and TRBJ2-2, with D perhaps matching TRBD2 (6 bases). Trimming shortened V by 1 base and J by 1 base, and 10 bases separated the two germline ends. The CDR3 has 16 residues. CDR1 is MGHRA, CDR2 YSYEKL, per germline. The chain's CDR3 is CASSQAVGGNTGELFF. CDR3 coding DNA: TGCGCCAGCAGCCAAGCCGTCGGGGGGAACACCGGGGAGCTGTTTTTT.

The rearrangement joins TRBV5-6 to TRBJ2-3; tentatively, D is TRBD2 (7 bases). CDR1 SGHDT and CDR2 YYEEEE come from the germline V gene. CDR3 size: 16 residues. Trimming cost V 2 bases and J 1 base, with 14 bases left between them. The CDR3 DNA sequence: TGTGCCAGCAGCTTTACGTTAGGGGGGGGCACAGATACGCAGTATTTT. It codes for CASSFTLGGGTDTQYF.